These 24 T cell receptor beta chains share one sample of origin, sequenced in a study of blood T cells in healthy people across ages. Using a J-beta primer mix together with a sample-barcoded 5' primer, a second PCR was run for 7 to 11 cycles. One entry per CDR3 protein results from TCRdb running MiXCR on the 5' RACE reads. This sample has 920,000 or so distinct CDR3 sequences, with more than 40% found just once. Sequenced sample: blood. These receptor sequences come from a woman aged 60-75 years in good health.

The gene calls are TRBV28 and TRBJ1-5, with 8 nucleotides matching TRBD1. J lost 7 bases, V lost 5 bases, and 13 bases had no gene match. The CDR3 extends over 16 amino acids. Germline values: CDR1 MDHEN, CDR2 SYDVKM. The CDR3: CASSTAQGQGNQPQHF. The CDR3 nucleotides are TGTGCCAGCAGTACGGCCCAAGGACAGGGTAACCAGCCCCAGCATTTT.

This clonotype has a handful of counts. Germline and junction disagree at one end, which may indicate a read error. The rearrangement joins TRBV12-3 or TRBV12-4 to TRBJ2-1; D is undetermined. This CDR3 comprises 14 residues. Here the CDR3 reads CASSFGRSHNEQFF. The DNA of the CDR3 is TGTGCCAGCAGTTTTGGTCGCTCCCACAATGAGCAGTTCTTC.

This rearrangement joins TRBV10-3 to TRBJ2-5, with D tentatively TRBD1 (6 bases). V lost 2 bases and J lost 4, with 8 bases in between. The CDR3 spans 13 residues. Germline lookup yields CDR1 ENHRY and CDR2 SYGVKD. CDR3: CAISERGGETQYF. CDR3 nucleotide sequence: TGTGCCATCAGTGAGAGAGGGGGAGAGACCCAGTACTTC.

The chain's CDR3 is CASSLSSGLSAKNIQYF. The CDR3 DNA is TGTGCCAGCAGTTTATCTAGCGGTCTCTCAGCCAAAAACATTCAGTACTTC. V is TRBV27 and J is TRBJ2-4; possibly TRBD2 for D (6 bases). Germline CDR1 reads MNHEY; CDR2 reads SMNVEV (reference sequence). V dropped 0 bases and J dropped 0 bases, with 12 bases sitting between them. The CDR3 contains 17 residues.

This clonotype showed up just once. V usage is TRBV27 and J usage is TRBJ2-7; the D gene could be TRBD1 or TRBD2 (7 bases each). The DNA end is a closer match to TRBJ2-5, so the J assignment may be wrong. In germline, CDR1 is MNHEY, CDR2 SMNVEV (reference sequence). The CDR3 spans 15 residues. The DNA of the CDR3 is TGTGCCAGCAGTTTATTCCCCAGGGGGGGAGAGACCCAGTACTTC. Encoded protein: CASSLFPRGGETQYF.

This clonotype occurred a few times. The gene calls are TRBV29-1 and TRBJ2-3, with 7 nucleotides matching TRBD1. Germline-derived CDR1 and CDR2 are SQVTM and ANQGSEA. V lost 7 bases and J lost 3; bases outside the gene matches: 16. The CDR3 is made up of 16 amino acids. As DNA, the CDR3 is TGCAGCGCGCCCCTTGGTGGGCAGGGGGAGACAGATACGCAGTATTTT. It is translated as CSAPLGGQGETDTQYF.

The rearrangement links TRBV20-1 to TRBJ2-1, with 8 bases aligning to TRBD2. Looked up from germline, CDR1 is DFQATT and CDR2 is SNEGSKA (reference sequence). The CDR3 loop spans 13 amino acids. Trimming cost V 6 bases and J 9 bases; bases outside gene matches: 10. The CDR3 sequence is CSAHEREWGEQFF. The CDR3 region has the DNA TGCAGTGCCCATGAGCGGGAGTGGGGTGAGCAGTTCTTC.

This chain joins TRBV20-1 and TRBJ2-7; a possible D gene is TRBD2 (5 bases). The last part of the DNA fits TRBJ2-5 better; the J call may be wrong. Germline CDR1 reads DFQATT; CDR2 reads SNEGSKA (reference sequence). This CDR3 has 16 amino acids. The CDR3, as DNA: TGCAGTGCTAGAGACCTGTATGGACTTCTCGGAGAGACCCAGTACTTC. Amino acid sequence: CSARDLYGLLGETQYF.

The V and J genes are TRBV5-1 and TRBJ2-1, with 9 bases lining up with TRBD2. The length of the CDR3 is 15 residues. Germline V gene sequence: CDR1 SGHRS, CDR2 YFSETQ. Trimming removed 3 bases from V and 13 bases from J; junction bases left unmatched: 14. CDR3 bases: TGCGCCAGCAGCTCCTCTAGCGGGATTCCCTGGACCCAGTTCTTC. Its protein product is CASSSSSGIPWTQFF. The full variable domain, in which reference TRBV5-1 and TRBJ2-1 provide the parts outside the CDR3, is KAGVTQTPRYLIKTRGQQVTLSCSPISGHRSVSWYQQTPGQGLQFLFEYFSETQRNKGNFPGRFSGRQFSNSRSEMNVSTLELGDSALYLCASSSSSGIPWTQFFGPGTRLTVL.

The genes are TRBV11-2 and TRBJ2-3; 9 positions agree with TRBD2. Per the germline V gene, CDR1 is SGHAT and CDR2 is FQNNGV. The CDR3 runs 17 residues. V gave up 1 base and J gave up 0 bases; unmatched junction bases: 5. The CDR3 sequence: CASSLGASGISTDTQYF. The CDR3 DNA sequence: TGTGCCAGCAGCTTAGGAGCTAGCGGGATTAGCACAGATACGCAGTATTTT.

The rearrangement uses TRBV5-1 and TRBJ1-2; D ambiguous. Per the germline V gene, CDR1 is SGHRS and CDR2 is YFSETQ. CDR3 length: 16 residues. Trimming stripped 1 base from V and 0 bases from J, with 13 bases between. The CDR3 DNA sequence: TGCGCCAGCAGCTTGACGGCAGCAACCTCTAACTATGGCTACACCTTC. Amino acid sequence: CASSLTAATSNYGYTF.

V usage is TRBV20-1 and J usage is TRBJ1-3; D unresolved. In germline, CDR1 is DFQATT, CDR2 SNEGSKA (reference sequence). This CDR3 region has 15 residues. Trimming shortened V by 1 base and J by 0 bases, and 10 bases separated the two germline ends. This CDR3 is CSARVLQSSGNTIYF. DNA for the CDR3: TGCAGTGCTAGAGTTCTTCAAAGCTCTGGAAACACCATATATTTT.

The gene calls are TRBV3-1 and TRBJ2-5; D is undetermined. V lost 2 bases and J lost 11, with 12 bases in between. CDR1 is LGHDT, CDR2 YNNKEL, per germline (reference sequence). The CDR3 loop spans 12 amino acids. CDR3 sequence reads: CASSQRIEEQYF. In nucleotides, the CDR3 is TGTGCCAGCAGCCAACGAATCGAGGAGCAGTACTTC.

This clonotype was recorded many times. The chain uses TRBV6-1 and TRBJ2-3; 8 bases fit TRBD2. With V trimmed by 7 bases and J by 2 bases, 11 bases remained unmatched. CDR3 length: 16 residues. Germline values: CDR1 MNHNS, CDR2 SASEGT. The CDR3 DNA reads TGTGCCAGCACGGGGTTCGGCGGGAGGTCCACAGATACGCAGTATTTT. Protein sequence: CASTGFGGRSTDTQYF.

CDR3 sequence: CSASKITGGEQYF. In DNA form, the CDR3 reads TGCAGTGCTAGTAAAATAACAGGGGGTGAGCAGTACTTC. The chain uses TRBV20-1 and TRBJ2-7; 8 nucleotides line up with TRBD1. V shed 3 bases and J 7 bases; nucleotides not matched to a gene: 8. In germline, CDR1 is DFQATT, CDR2 SNEGSKA (reference sequence). The CDR3 has 13 residues.

This clonotype was counted a few times. CDR3 region: CSARDGGLLNSPLHF. The DNA for the CDR3 is TGCAGTGCTAGAGACGGGGGACTACTAAATTCACCCCTCCACTTT. This sequence joins TRBV20-1 and TRBJ1-6; weak D call: TRBD1 (5 bases). V shed 0 bases and J shed 7 bases, with 13 bases lying between them. Germline V lookup: CDR1 DFQATT, CDR2 SNEGSKA (reference sequence). The CDR3 totals 15 residues.

The rearrangement uses TRBV20-1 and TRBJ2-5; D might be TRBD2 (6 bases). Germline CDR1 and CDR2: DFQATT and SNEGSKA (reference sequence). The germline V and J ends were trimmed by 3 bases and 5 bases, with 13 bases remaining between them. CDR3 length: 13 amino acids. The DNA for the CDR3 is TGCAGTGCTAGCGGGGAGGTGGGGGAGACCCAGTACTTC. It translates to CSASGEVGETQYF.

This clonotype was seen only a few times. The gene calls are TRBV12-3 or TRBV12-4 and TRBJ2-1; TRBD1 matches 7 bases. CDR3 length: 14 amino acids. Trimming at V came to 7 bases and at J to 7 bases, leaving 10 bases not matched to a gene. The CDR3: CASTSRDRRNEQFF. The CDR3 DNA sequence: TGTGCCAGCACCTCACGGGACAGAAGAAATGAGCAGTTCTTC.

The chain recombines TRBV29-1 with TRBJ2-7, with TRBD1 matching over 10 bases. Germline CDR1 and CDR2: SQVTM and ANQGSEA. Trimming removed 4 bases from V and 2 bases from J; junction bases left unmatched: 5. This CDR3 spans 14 amino acids. CDR3 region: CSVALTGGTYEQYF. DNA for the CDR3: TGCAGCGTTGCCTTGACAGGGGGCACCTACGAGCAGTACTTC.

The genes are TRBV28 and TRBJ2-5; D unclear. The J call may be incorrect, as the DNA end agrees better with TRBJ2-7. This CDR3 comprises 15 residues. CDR1 and CDR2 from the germline V gene are MDHEN and SYDVKM. The CDR3 DNA follows: TGTGCCAGCAGTTTAGGTCGTGGGCAAAAGTACGAGCAGTACTTC. It translates to CASSLGRGQKYEQYF.

The genes are TRBV20-1 and TRBJ2-7, with D perhaps assigned TRBD1 or TRBD2 (6 bases each). The CDR3 is 15 amino acids. V was clipped by 5 bases and J by 2 bases, with 19 bases between them. The germline gives CDR1 DFQATT, CDR2 SNEGSKA (reference sequence). Here the CDR3 DNA reads TGCAGTGCTGGTATCCGTGGGGGGCCCACCTACGAGCAGTACTTC. It translates to CSAGIRGGPTYEQYF.

This clonotype was detected many times. The rearrangement uses TRBV29-1 and TRBJ2-7, with TRBD1 matching 7 bases. V was pared by 7 bases and J by 0 bases, with 9 bases of the junction left unmatched. Germline V gene lookup returns CDR1 SQVTM and CDR2 ANQGSEA. The CDR3 extends over 14 amino acids. CDR3 in DNA: TGCAGCGCCGCAGGGGACAGTGGCTCCTACGAGCAGTACTTC. Amino acid sequence: CSAAGDSGSYEQYF.

V usage is TRBV5-6 and J usage is TRBJ1-1; a possible D gene is TRBD1 (6 bases). Germline V CDR1 and CDR2: SGHDT, YYEEEE. Trimming shortened V by 4 bases and J by 7 bases, and 11 bases separated the two germline ends. The CDR3 is 12 amino acids. Here the CDR3 reads CASSMTGVEAFF. The CDR3 DNA sequence: TGTGCCAGCAGCATGACAGGAGTTGAAGCTTTCTTT.

The rearrangement joins TRBV6-4 to TRBJ2-1, with D perhaps assigned TRBD1 or TRBD2 (5 bases each). Germline lookup yields CDR1 MRHNA and CDR2 SNTAGT. The CDR3 covers 15 residues. The V gene lost 0 bases and the J gene lost 3 bases, with 9 bases spanning the gap. The CDR3 sequence: CASSDSPGLYNEQFF. CDR3 DNA: TGTGCCAGCAGTGACTCCCCGGGGCTCTACAATGAGCAGTTCTTC.